A single sample gave rise to the 30 T cell receptor beta chains below, sequenced in a study of blood T cell repertoires in COVID-19. Method: immunoSEQ multiplex PCR; TCRdb's copy keeps in-frame clones and lacks some. Altogether 90,000 to 130,000 clones are present, about 85% being singletons, with the ten largest covering roughly 5%. The sequenced sample was peripheral blood. These TCRs come from a human donor in a cohort sampled during active COVID-19.

This clone was counted only a few times. CDR3 amino acids: CASSFEGTDTQYF. In DNA form, the CDR3 reads TGCGCCAGCAGCTTCGAGGGCACAGATACGCAGTATTTT. The chain employs TRBV5-1 and TRBJ2-3; D unclear. The germline CDR1 and CDR2 sequences are SGHRS and YFSETQ. The CDR3 is made up of 13 amino acids. The V end lost 2 bases, the J end lost 1 base, and 5 bases lay between the germline ends.

The chain recombines TRBV5-1 with TRBJ2-7; a possible D gene is TRBD1 (7 bases). The CDR3 extends over 17 amino acids. The germline V gene has CDR1 SGHRS and CDR2 YFSETQ. Trimming took off 3 bases at V and 3 bases at J, with 22 bases between the two ends. As DNA, the CDR3 is TGCGCCAGCAGCTCCCACCCGCGCGGGACAGACCTCTACGAGCAGTACTTC. This translates into CASSSHPRGTDLYEQYF.

A few counts support this clone. V and J are TRBV28 and TRBJ1-6; 9 bases fit TRBD1. Germline trimming cut 5 bases from V and 7 bases from J; bases unmatched to any gene: 6. Germline lookup yields CDR1 MDHEN and CDR2 SYDVKM. This CDR3 is built from 15 residues. The CDR3 DNA reads TGTGCCAGCAGTCTGGGACAGGGAGGGAATTCACCCCTCCACTTT. Protein: CASSLGQGGNSPLHF. The whole variable domain, remainder taken from reference TRBV28 and TRBJ1-6, is DVKVTQSSRYLVKRTGEKVFLECVQDMDHENMFWYRQDPGLGLRLIYFSYDVKMKEKGDIPEGYSVSREKKERFSLILESASTNQTSMYLCASSLGQGGNSPLHFGNGTRLTVT.

The V gene is TRBV6-2 or TRBV6-3, the J gene TRBJ2-4; tentatively, D is TRBD1 (6 bases). The CDR3 is 13 amino acids. The germline V gene encodes CDR1 MNHEY and CDR2 SVGEGT. The V and J ends lost 0 bases and 9 bases respectively, with 9 bases between them. The CDR3 DNA sequence: TGTGCCAGCAGTTACTCCGAACAGGGCATTCAGTACTTC. Protein sequence: CASSYSEQGIQYF.

The chain recombines TRBV7-3 with TRBJ2-2, with D possibly matching TRBD1 (6 bases). CDR1 SGHTA and CDR2 FQGTGA come from the germline V gene. The CDR3 totals 12 residues. V lost 5 bases and J 6 bases, leaving 7 bases between the germline ends. The CDR3 DNA follows: TGTGCCAGCAGCAGGGGGTCCGGGGAGCTGTTTTTT. Protein product: CASSRGSGELFF.

The CDR3: CASTLTGGPEAFF. The DNA for the CDR3 is TGTGCCAGCACCCTGACAGGGGGCCCCGAAGCTTTCTTT. The chain recombines TRBV12-3 or TRBV12-4 with TRBJ1-1; 10 positions agree with TRBD1. J gave up 8 bases and V 7 bases, and 7 bases lay outside the gene matches. The CDR3 is made up of 13 amino acids.

V and J are TRBV6-5 and TRBJ2-3; a weak D match, TRBD1 (7 bases). Germline V lookup: CDR1 MNHEY, CDR2 SVGAGI. Trimming removed 3 bases from V and 4 bases from J, with 11 bases in between. This CDR3 has 14 amino acids. The CDR3: CASSYGGGADTQYF. Written as DNA, the CDR3 is TGTGCCAGCAGTTATGGAGGGGGCGCAGATACGCAGTATTTT.

The V gene is TRBV27, the J gene TRBJ1-6, with D possibly TRBD1 on 6 matching bases. CDR1 and CDR2 from the germline V gene are MNHEY and SMNVEV (reference sequence). V lost 5 bases, J lost 10 bases, and 18 bases lay in between. There are 15 residues in the CDR3. CDR3 nucleotide sequence: TGTGCCAGCAGTATACTACAGGGCTTTGGCTCACCCCTCCACTTT. Amino acids: CASSILQGFGSPLHF.

This rearrangement joins TRBV3-1 (or the pseudogene TRBV3-2) to TRBJ2-2; 8 nucleotides match TRBD1. The germline CDR1 and CDR2 sequences are LGHDT and YNNKEL (reference sequence). The V and J ends lost 3 bases and 6 bases, in that order; junction bases with no gene match: 12. This CDR3 contains 17 residues. CDR3 in amino acids: CASSQNFGQGLPGELFF. The CDR3, as DNA: TGTGCCAGCAGCCAGAACTTCGGACAGGGTCTGCCCGGGGAGCTGTTTTTT.

The table lists this clone with a few counts. The chain has TRBV28 and TRBJ1-1, with a weak D call TRBD1 (5 bases). The germline CDR1 and CDR2 sequences are MDHEN and SYDVKM. Trimming stripped 2 bases from V and 4 bases from J, with 14 bases between. The CDR3 loop spans 15 amino acids. CDR3 region: CASSLMGPGSTEAFF. The CDR3 nucleotides read TGTGCCAGCAGTTTAATGGGACCCGGGAGCACTGAAGCTTTCTTT.

The chain carries TRBV4-2 and TRBJ2-2; D perhaps matches TRBD2 (6 bases). The V gene lost 4 bases and the J gene lost 0 bases, with 12 bases spanning the gap. Germline values: CDR1 LGHNA, CDR2 YNFKEQ. CDR3 length: 16 amino acids. The DNA of the CDR3 is TGTGCCAGCAGCCGTTTGGCGGGACCGAACACCGGGGAGCTGTTTTTT. It specifies CASSRLAGPNTGELFF.

With regard to this clone: One end of the junction varies from germline; a read error may be responsible. This chain links TRBV6-5 with TRBJ2-1; D remains ambiguous. Germline V gene sequence: CDR1 MNHEY, CDR2 SVGAGI. The CDR3 has 14 amino acids. CDR3 residues: CASSYSYSIIKRVF. CDR3 sequence (DNA): TGTGCCAGCAGTTACTCCTACTCCATTATTAAGCGTGTCTTC.

This sequence joins TRBV5-6 and TRBJ2-1; 12 nucleotides agree with TRBD1. CDR3 length equals 15 residues. The V and J ends lost 3 bases and 6 bases, in that order; junction bases with no gene match: 4. Germline V gene lookup returns CDR1 SGHDT and CDR2 YYEEEE. The CDR3 coding sequence is TGTGCCAGCAGCTCTGGGACAGGGGGCTTCAATGAGCAGTTCTTC. Translation gives CASSSGTGGFNEQFF.

The chain has TRBV19 and TRBJ2-2, with 7 bases fitting TRBD2. V trimming: 10 bases; J trimming: 5 bases; junction bases outside the gene matches: 10. The CDR3 contains 14 residues. Germline CDR1 and CDR2: LNHDA and SQIVND (reference sequence). The CDR3 nucleotides are TGTGCCACCCATCAGCGGGGTACGACCGGGGAGCTGTTTTTT. Translated: CATHQRGTTGELFF.

The chain employs TRBV11-3 and TRBJ2-3; 10 bases map to TRBD2. The CDR3 runs 14 residues. Germline assignment: CDR1 SGHNT and CDR2 YENEEA. The V and J ends lost 11 bases and 3 bases, in that order; junction bases with no gene match: 8. The CDR3: CAGREREGTDTQYF. DNA of the CDR3: TGTGCCGGCCGGGAGCGGGAGGGTACAGATACGCAGTATTTT.

This chain uses TRBV12-5 with TRBJ1-2, with D hard to call. Germline lookup yields CDR1 LGHNT and CDR2 FRNRAP. Trimming shortened V by 1 base and J by 8 bases, and 17 bases separated the two germline ends. The CDR3 contains 15 residues. CDR3 nucleotide sequence: TGTGCTAGTGGTTTGGCCCCTCCCCAGGTTGCCGGCTACACCTTC. It encodes CASGLAPPQVAGYTF.

This chain links TRBV7-2 with TRBJ2-7, with 9 nucleotides matching TRBD1. V was pared by 2 bases and J by 4 bases, with 6 bases of the junction left unmatched. The CDR3 has 15 amino acids. Per the germline V gene, CDR1 is SGHTA and CDR2 is FQGNSA. CDR3 nucleotide sequence: TGTGCCAGCAGCTTATTGGGACAGGGTCGGTACGAGCAGTACTTC. It encodes CASSLLGQGRYEQYF. Using reference TRBV7-2 and TRBJ2-7 for the parts outside the CDR3, the full variable domain is GAGVSQSPSNKVTEKGKDVELRCDPISGHTALYWYRQSLGQGLEFLIYFQGNSAPDKSGLPSDRFSAERTGGSVSTLTIQRTQQEDSAVYLCASSLLGQGRYEQYFGPGTRLTVT.

V usage is TRBV28 and J usage is TRBJ1-5; 9 bases are a match to TRBD1. CDR1 is MDHEN and CDR2 is SYDVKM in the germline V gene. The V segment lost 8 bases and the J segment 7 bases; nucleotides outside the gene matches: 15. The CDR3 length is 16 residues. The CDR3 DNA sequence: TGTGCCAGCTCCTCCGGTCGGGACAGGGTAGGGCAGCCCCAGCATTTT. Translation gives CASSSGRDRVGQPQHF.

V and J are TRBV11-1 and TRBJ2-2, with D hard to call. In germline, CDR1 is SGHAT, CDR2 FQDESV (reference sequence). V was clipped by 0 bases and J by 5 bases, with 10 bases between them. CDR3 length: 15 amino acids. The CDR3 here is CASSLASYSTGELFF. CDR3 DNA: TGTGCCAGCAGCTTAGCTTCCTATTCGACCGGGGAGCTGTTTTTT.

This clone was detected only a few times. The chain joins TRBV7-9 to TRBJ1-1; 7 bases fit TRBD1. Trimming at V came to 6 bases and at J to 5 bases, leaving 6 bases not matched to a gene. CDR3 length: 13 amino acids. Germline V gene sequence: CDR1 SEHNR, CDR2 FQNEAQ (reference sequence). CDR3: CASRLQGNTEAFF. In DNA, the CDR3 is TGTGCCAGCAGATTACAGGGGAATACTGAAGCTTTCTTT.

The V gene is TRBV13, the J gene TRBJ2-7; 10 bases line up with TRBD1. The CDR3 totals 15 residues. The ends lost 5 bases at V and 3 bases at J; junction bases unmatched: 7. Per germline, CDR1 PRHDT and CDR2 FYEKMQ (reference sequence). CDR3 DNA: TGTGCCAGCAGCCTCCTGAGGACAGGGGGCTACGAGCAGTACTTC. Its protein is CASSLLRTGGYEQYF.

This clone has more than one count but fewer than ten. J is TRBJ2-4 and V is TRBV7-9; 9 nucleotides align to TRBD1. CDR3 length: 17 residues. Germline-derived CDR1 and CDR2 are SEHNR and FQNEAQ (reference sequence). The ends lost 6 bases at V and 1 base at J; junction bases unmatched: 10. CDR3 loop: CASRPGTGWKAKNIQYF. CDR3 DNA sequence: TGTGCCAGCAGGCCCGGGACAGGGTGGAAGGCCAAAAACATTCAGTACTTC.

This clone has a handful of counts. The rearrangement uses TRBV7-2 and TRBJ2-1, with D maybe TRBD1 (6 bases). V shed 5 bases and J shed 6 bases, with 23 bases lying between them. Per germline, CDR1 SGHTA and CDR2 FQGNSA. The CDR3 covers 17 residues. CDR3 DNA sequence: TGTGCCAGCAGCCCTTTAGAAACAGGGCTTCTTAGCAATGAGCAGTTCTTC. This translates into CASSPLETGLLSNEQFF.

The rearrangement joins TRBV7-9 to TRBJ1-4; possibly TRBD1 for D (6 bases). The CDR3 is made up of 14 amino acids. CDR1 and CDR2 (germline): SEHNR, FQNEAQ (reference sequence). With 3 bases removed from V and 5 bases from J, the gap between germline ends came to 10 bases. For the CDR3, the DNA is TGTGCCAGCAGCTTCGGACAGACAAATGAAAAACTGTTTTTT. The encoded protein is CASSFGQTNEKLFF. The whole variable domain, filled in from reference TRBV7-9 and TRBJ1-4, reads DTGVSQNPRHKITKRGQNVTFRCDPISEHNRLYWYRQTLGQGPEFLTYFQNEAQLEKSRLLSDRFSAERPKGSFSTLEIQRTEQGDSAMYLCASSFGQTNEKLFFGSGTQLSVL.

The chain couples TRBV18 to TRBJ2-7; a possible D gene is TRBD1 (5 bases). The CDR3 is made up of 14 amino acids. V was shortened by 1 base and J by 2 bases, with 9 bases between the two germline ends. In germline, CDR1 is KGHSH, CDR2 LQKENI. For the CDR3, the DNA is TGTGCCAGCTCACCACTTTCGACAGCCTACGAGCAGTACTTC. This sequence encodes CASSPLSTAYEQYF.

The chain combines TRBV9 with TRBJ2-5, with 10 bases aligning to TRBD1. Germline CDR1 is SGDLS and CDR2 is YYNGEE. This CDR3 region has 18 residues. The J segment lost 0 bases and the V segment lost 3 bases, leaving 11 bases of the junction unmatched. The chain's CDR3 is CASSAYRRGQGNQETQYF. The CDR3 coding sequence is TGTGCCAGCAGCGCCTACCGCCGGGGACAGGGGAACCAAGAGACCCAGTACTTC.

This clone has more than one count but fewer than ten. The rearrangement joins TRBV5-5 to TRBJ2-7; 9 nucleotides line up with TRBD1. Germline V gives CDR1 SGHKS, CDR2 YYEKEE (reference sequence). Trimming took 0 bases from V and 6 from J; bases not matched to a gene: 19. The CDR3 has 19 residues. DNA for the CDR3: TGTGCCAGCAGCTTGGCGCTCGGGGTTCCCGGGACAGGGAAGGGCGAGCAGTACTTC. It translates to CASSLALGVPGTGKGEQYF.

This sequence joins TRBV18 and TRBJ2-3, with TRBD2 as a possible D gene (6 bases). This CDR3 has 16 residues. Germline V gene lookup returns CDR1 KGHSH and CDR2 LQKENI. The ends were cut back, 5 bases at V and 0 bases at J, with 15 bases in the middle. This CDR3 is CASSGLSSGSTDTQYF. The CDR3 nucleotides read TGTGCCAGCTCAGGCCTCTCCAGCGGGAGCACAGATACGCAGTATTTT.

V gene TRBV6-5 combines with J gene TRBJ1-1; 10 positions agree with TRBD1. This CDR3 comprises 13 residues. Germline-derived CDR1 and CDR2 are MNHEY and SVGAGI. After removal of 6 bases from V and 6 bases from J, the junction contained 4 bases not matched to a gene. The CDR3 region is CASRRQGAAEAFF. The CDR3 DNA follows: TGTGCCAGCAGAAGACAGGGGGCTGCTGAAGCTTTCTTT.

The genes are TRBV7-9 and TRBJ1-5, with 7 bases that match TRBD1. CDR1 and CDR2 from the germline V gene are SEHNR and FQNEAQ (reference sequence). The length of the CDR3 is 14 residues. The trim removed 2 bases at V and 4 bases at J, leaving 2 bases unmatched. CDR3 sequence: CASSLPGGNQPQHF. CDR3 DNA sequence: TGTGCCAGCAGCTTACCAGGGGGAAATCAGCCCCAGCATTTT. Full variable domain (outside the CDR3, taken from reference TRBV7-9 and TRBJ1-5): DTGVSQNPRHKITKRGQNVTFRCDPISEHNRLYWYRQTLGQGPEFLTYFQNEAQLEKSRLLSDRFSAERPKGSFSTLEIQRTEQGDSAMYLCASSLPGGNQPQHFGDGTRLSIL.